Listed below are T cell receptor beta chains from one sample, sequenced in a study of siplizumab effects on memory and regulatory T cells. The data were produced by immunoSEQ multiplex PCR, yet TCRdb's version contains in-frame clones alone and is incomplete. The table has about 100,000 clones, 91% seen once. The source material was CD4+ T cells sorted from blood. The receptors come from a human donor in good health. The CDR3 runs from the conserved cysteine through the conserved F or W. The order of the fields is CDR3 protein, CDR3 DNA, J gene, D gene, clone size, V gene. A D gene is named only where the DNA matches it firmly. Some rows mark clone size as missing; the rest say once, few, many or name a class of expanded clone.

cdr3_aa: CASSPGSGRFTEAFF
cdr3_nt: TGTGCCAGCTCACCAGGGTCAGGGAGGTTCACTGAAGCTTTCTTT
j_call: TRBJ1-1
d_call: .
clone_size: few
v_call: TRBV18

cdr3_aa: CASSSLGTKAFF
cdr3_nt: TGTGCCAGCAGCTCACTTGGGACAAAAGCTTTCTTT
j_call: TRBJ1-1
d_call: .
clone_size: .
v_call: TRBV7-9

cdr3_aa: CAIGNGFTNYGYTF
cdr3_nt: TGTGCCATCGGTAACGGATTTACAAACTATGGCTACACCTTC
j_call: TRBJ1-2
d_call: .
clone_size: .
v_call: TRBV10-3

cdr3_aa: CASSLGGTGELFF
cdr3_nt: TGTGCCAGCAGCTTAGGGGGTACCGGGGAGCTGTTTTTT
j_call: TRBJ2-2
d_call: .
clone_size: .
v_call: TRBV7-2

cdr3_aa: CASSPDSTPGFFASTQYF
cdr3_nt: TGTGCCAGCAGCCCCGACTCAACGCCCGGGTTTTTCGCGTCCACGCAGTATTTT
j_call: TRBJ2-3
d_call: .
clone_size: .
v_call: TRBV5-4

cdr3_aa: CTSSQDQTRGTNERWEKLFF
cdr3_nt: TGCACCAGCAGCCAAGATCAGACAAGGGGAACAAATGAACGTTGGGAAAAACTGTTTTTT
j_call: TRBJ1-4
d_call: .
clone_size: .
v_call: TRBV1

cdr3_aa: CASSPSGGDTDTQYF
cdr3_nt: TGTGCCAGCAGCCCCAGCGGGGGGGACACAGATACGCAGTATTTT
j_call: TRBJ2-3
d_call: TRBD2
clone_size: .
v_call: TRBV4-2

cdr3_aa: CASSNSESGNYGYTF
cdr3_nt: TGTGCCAGCAGTAACTCAGAGAGTGGAAACTATGGCTACACCTTC
j_call: TRBJ1-2
d_call: .
clone_size: once
v_call: TRBV6-5

cdr3_aa: CAISERDTEAFF
cdr3_nt: TGTGCCATCAGTGAGAGGGACACTGAAGCTTTCTTT
j_call: TRBJ1-1
d_call: .
clone_size: .
v_call: TRBV10-3

cdr3_aa: CASSLVPASYEQYF
cdr3_nt: TGTGCCAGCAGCTTAGTTCCTGCCTCCTACGAGCAGTACTTC
j_call: TRBJ2-7
d_call: .
clone_size: .
v_call: TRBV7-2

cdr3_aa: CASKSSSYEQYF
cdr3_nt: TGTGCCAGCAAATCCTCCAGTTACGAGCAGTACTTC
j_call: TRBJ2-7
d_call: .
clone_size: .
v_call: TRBV2

cdr3_aa: CASSSADYTDTQYF
cdr3_nt: TGCGCCAGCAGCTCCGCGGACTACACAGATACGCAGTATTTT
j_call: TRBJ2-3
d_call: .
clone_size: .
v_call: TRBV5-1

cdr3_aa: CASSITSPSYEQYF
cdr3_nt: TGTGCCAGCAGCATAACATCTCCCTCCTACGAGCAGTACTTC
j_call: TRBJ2-7
d_call: .
clone_size: .
v_call: TRBV9